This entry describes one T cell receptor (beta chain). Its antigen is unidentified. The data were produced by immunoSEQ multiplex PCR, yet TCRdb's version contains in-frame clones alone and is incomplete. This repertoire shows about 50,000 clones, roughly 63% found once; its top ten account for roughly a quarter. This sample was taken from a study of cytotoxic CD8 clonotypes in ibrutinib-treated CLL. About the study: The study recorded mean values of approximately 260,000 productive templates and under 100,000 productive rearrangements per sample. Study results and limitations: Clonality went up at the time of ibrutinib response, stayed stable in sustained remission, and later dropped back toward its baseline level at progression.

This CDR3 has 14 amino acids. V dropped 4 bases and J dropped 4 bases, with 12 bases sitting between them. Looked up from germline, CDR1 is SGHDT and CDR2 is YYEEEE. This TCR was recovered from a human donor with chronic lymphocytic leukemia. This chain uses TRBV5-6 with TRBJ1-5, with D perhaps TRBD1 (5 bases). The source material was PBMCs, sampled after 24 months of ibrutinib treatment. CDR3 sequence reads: CASSPQGWNQPQHF. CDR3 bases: TGTGCCAGCAGCCCGCAGGGTTGGAATCAGCCCCAGCATTTT.